This TCR beta chain stems from a study of monozygotic twins with inflammatory bowel disease. TCRdb re-called the 5' RACE reads and shows each CDR3 protein once, DNA omitted. The ten top clones account for roughly 12%, within a sample of approximately 110,000 distinct CDR3 sequences. The CDR3 is 13 amino acids. Germline CDR1 and CDR2: SGHDT and YYEEEE. The clonotype was recovered from a human donor with ulcerative colitis or Crohn's disease, or a healthy co-twin of an affected twin (not recorded which). The chain recombines TRBV5-6 with TRBJ1-4. Sequencing was carried out using blood. CDR3: CASSWGANEILFF.